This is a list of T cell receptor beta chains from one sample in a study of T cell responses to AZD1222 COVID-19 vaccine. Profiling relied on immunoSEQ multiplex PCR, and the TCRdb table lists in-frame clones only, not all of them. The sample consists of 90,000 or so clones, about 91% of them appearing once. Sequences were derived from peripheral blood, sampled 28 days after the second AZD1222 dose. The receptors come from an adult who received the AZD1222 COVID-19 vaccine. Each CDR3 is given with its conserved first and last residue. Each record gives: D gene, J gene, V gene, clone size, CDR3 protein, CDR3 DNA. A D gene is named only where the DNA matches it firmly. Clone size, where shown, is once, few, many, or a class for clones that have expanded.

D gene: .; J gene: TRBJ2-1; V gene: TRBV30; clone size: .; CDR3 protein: CAWYGDTYNEQFF; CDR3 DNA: TGTGCCTGGTACGGGGACACATACAATGAGCAGTTCTTC
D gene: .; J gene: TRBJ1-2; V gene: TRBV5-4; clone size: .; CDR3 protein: CASSLGSGGASGYGYTF; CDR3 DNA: TGTGCCAGCAGCTTGGGTTCTGGGGGGGCCTCGGGGTATGGCTACACCTTC
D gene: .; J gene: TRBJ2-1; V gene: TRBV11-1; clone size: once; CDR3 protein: CASSLGQPNLFF; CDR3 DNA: TGTGCCAGCAGCTTAGGGCAGCCGAATCTGTTCTTC
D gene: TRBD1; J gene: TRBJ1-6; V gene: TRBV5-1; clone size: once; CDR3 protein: CASSLVGQGNSPLHF; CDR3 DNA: TGCGCCAGCAGCTTGGTGGGACAGGGGAATTCACCCCTCCACTTT
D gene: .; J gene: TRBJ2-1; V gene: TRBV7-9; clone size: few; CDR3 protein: CASRTDLYNEQFF; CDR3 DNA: TGTGCCAGCAGGACGGACCTCTACAATGAGCAGTTCTTC
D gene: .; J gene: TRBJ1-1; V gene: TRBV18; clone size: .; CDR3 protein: CASSPRPGEAFF; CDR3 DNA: TGTGCCAGCTCACCGCGGCCCGGAGAAGCTTTCTTT
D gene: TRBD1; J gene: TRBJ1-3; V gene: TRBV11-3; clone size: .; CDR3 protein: CASSPQGAGNTIYF; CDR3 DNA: TGTGCCAGCAGCCCACAGGGGGCTGGAAACACCATATATTTT
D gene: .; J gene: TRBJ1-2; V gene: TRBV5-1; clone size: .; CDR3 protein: CASLGADYGYTF; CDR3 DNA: TGCGCCAGCCTGGGGGCAGACTATGGCTACACCTTC
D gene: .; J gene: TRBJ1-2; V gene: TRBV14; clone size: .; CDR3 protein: CASSPGHNYGYTF; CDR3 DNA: TGTGCCAGCAGCCCGGGACATAACTATGGCTACACCTTC
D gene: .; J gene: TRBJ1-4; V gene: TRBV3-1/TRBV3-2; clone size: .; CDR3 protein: CASSRSTGGRTNEKLFF; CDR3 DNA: TGTGCCAGCAGCCGATCTACGGGGGGACGAACTAATGAAAAACTGTTTTTT
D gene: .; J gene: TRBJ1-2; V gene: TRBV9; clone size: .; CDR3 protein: CASSVAWFYTF; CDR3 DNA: TGTGCCAGCAGCGTCGCCTGGTTCTACACCTTC
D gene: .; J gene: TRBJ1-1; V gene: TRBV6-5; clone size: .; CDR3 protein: CASSYSGSFNTEAFF; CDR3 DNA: TGTGCCAGCAGTTACTCGGGCAGTTTCAACACTGAAGCTTTCTTT
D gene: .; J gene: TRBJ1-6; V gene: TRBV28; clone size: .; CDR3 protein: CASSFDSSYNSPLHF; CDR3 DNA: TGTGCCAGCAGTTTTGACAGCTCCTATAATTCACCCCTCCACTTT
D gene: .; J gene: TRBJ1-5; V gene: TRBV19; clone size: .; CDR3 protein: CASSISFGGVGYNQPQHF; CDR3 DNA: TGTGCCAGTAGTATTTCGTTCGGAGGGGTGGGATATAATCAGCCCCAGCATTTT
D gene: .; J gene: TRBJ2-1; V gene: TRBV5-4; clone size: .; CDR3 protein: CASSLMTVGGNEQFF; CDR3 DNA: TGTGCCAGCAGCTTGATGACGGTCGGGGGCAATGAGCAGTTCTTC
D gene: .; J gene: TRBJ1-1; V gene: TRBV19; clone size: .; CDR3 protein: CASSFQENTEAFF; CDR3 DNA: TGTGCCAGTAGCTTCCAGGAGAACACTGAAGCTTTCTTT
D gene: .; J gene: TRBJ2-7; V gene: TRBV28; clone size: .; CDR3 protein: CASSFVQGRYEQYF; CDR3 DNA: TGTGCCAGCAGTTTTGTGCAGGGACGCTACGAGCAGTACTTC
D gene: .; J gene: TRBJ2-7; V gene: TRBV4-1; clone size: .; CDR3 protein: CASSQGGSREQYF; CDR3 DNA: TGCGCCAGCAGCCAAGGAGGGAGTCGCGAGCAGTACTTC
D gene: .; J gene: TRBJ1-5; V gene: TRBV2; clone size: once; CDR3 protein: CASSEQEGYNQPQHF; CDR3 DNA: TGTGCCAGCAGTGAACAAGAGGGATACAATCAGCCCCAGCATTTT
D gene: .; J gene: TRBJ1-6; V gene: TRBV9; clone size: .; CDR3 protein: CASSVQSLTEVNSPLHF; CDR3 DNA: TGTGCCAGCAGCGTTCAAAGTCTGACAGAAGTAAATTCACCCCTCCACTTT
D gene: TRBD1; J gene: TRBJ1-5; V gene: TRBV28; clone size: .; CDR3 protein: CASRELGTGPNQPQHF; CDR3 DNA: TGTGCCAGCAGGGAACTCGGGACAGGGCCAAATCAGCCCCAGCATTTT
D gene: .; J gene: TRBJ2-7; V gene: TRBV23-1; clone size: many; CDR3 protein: CASSQSHPDKEQYF; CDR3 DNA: TGCGCCAGCAGTCAATCCCACCCGGATAAAGAGCAGTACTTC
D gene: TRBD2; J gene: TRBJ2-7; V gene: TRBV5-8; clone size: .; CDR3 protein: CASSLFLAGTPSYEQYF; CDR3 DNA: TGTGCCAGCAGCTTGTTTCTAGCGGGGACCCCCTCCTACGAGCAGTACTTC
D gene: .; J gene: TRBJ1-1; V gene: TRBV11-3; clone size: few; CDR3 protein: CASSSPRLTGGEAFF; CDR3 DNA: TGTGCCAGCAGCTCCCCCCGGCTAACGGGTGGGGAAGCTTTCTTT
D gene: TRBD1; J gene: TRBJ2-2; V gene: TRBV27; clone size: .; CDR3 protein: CASNPTGAAGELFF; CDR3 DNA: TGTGCCAGCAACCCTACAGGGGCCGCCGGGGAGCTGTTTTTT
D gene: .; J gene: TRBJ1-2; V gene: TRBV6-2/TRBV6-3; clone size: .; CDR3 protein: CASSYASGGYTF; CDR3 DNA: TGTGCCAGCAGTTACGCTTCGGGAGGCTACACCTTC
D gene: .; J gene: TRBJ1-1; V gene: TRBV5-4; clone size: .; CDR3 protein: CASSLDEGTPRGAFF; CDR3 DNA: TGTGCCAGCAGCTTGGACGAGGGGACCCCCCGGGGAGCTTTCTTT
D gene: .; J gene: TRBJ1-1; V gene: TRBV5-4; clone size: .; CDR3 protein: CASSRIESWGRGTEAFF; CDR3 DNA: TGTGCCAGCAGCCGGATAGAGTCGTGGGGCCGGGGTACTGAAGCTTTCTTT
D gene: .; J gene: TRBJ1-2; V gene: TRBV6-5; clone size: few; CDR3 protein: CASRNRAPPNYGYTF; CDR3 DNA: TGTGCCAGCAGAAATAGGGCTCCTCCTAACTATGGCTACACCTTC
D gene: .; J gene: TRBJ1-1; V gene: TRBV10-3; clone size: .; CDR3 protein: CAISGSGGKGTEAFF; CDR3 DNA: TGTGCCATCAGTGGGTCCGGGGGCAAGGGGACTGAAGCTTTCTTT
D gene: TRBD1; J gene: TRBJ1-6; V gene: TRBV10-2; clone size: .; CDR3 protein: CASRDRYQFSLHF; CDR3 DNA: TGCGCCAGCCGGGACAGGTATCAGTTTTCCCTCCACTTT
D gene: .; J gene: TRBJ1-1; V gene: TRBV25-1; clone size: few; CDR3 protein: CASSEDFSFNTEAFF; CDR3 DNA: TGTGCCAGCAGTGAAGATTTCTCCTTCAACACTGAAGCTTTCTTT
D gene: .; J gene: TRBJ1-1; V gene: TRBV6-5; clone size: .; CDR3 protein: CASSYLTGNTEAFF; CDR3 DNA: TGTGCCAGCAGTTACTTGACAGGTAACACTGAAGCTTTCTTT
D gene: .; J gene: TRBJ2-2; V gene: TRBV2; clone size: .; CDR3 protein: CASSGEGMSTGELFF; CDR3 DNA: TGTGCCAGCAGTGGGGAAGGGATGAGCACCGGGGAGCTGTTTTTT
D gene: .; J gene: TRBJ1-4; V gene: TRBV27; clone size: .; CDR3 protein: CASSLGLGGEKLFF; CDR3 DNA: TGTGCCAGCAGTCTCGGACTGGGCGGGGAAAAACTGTTTTTT